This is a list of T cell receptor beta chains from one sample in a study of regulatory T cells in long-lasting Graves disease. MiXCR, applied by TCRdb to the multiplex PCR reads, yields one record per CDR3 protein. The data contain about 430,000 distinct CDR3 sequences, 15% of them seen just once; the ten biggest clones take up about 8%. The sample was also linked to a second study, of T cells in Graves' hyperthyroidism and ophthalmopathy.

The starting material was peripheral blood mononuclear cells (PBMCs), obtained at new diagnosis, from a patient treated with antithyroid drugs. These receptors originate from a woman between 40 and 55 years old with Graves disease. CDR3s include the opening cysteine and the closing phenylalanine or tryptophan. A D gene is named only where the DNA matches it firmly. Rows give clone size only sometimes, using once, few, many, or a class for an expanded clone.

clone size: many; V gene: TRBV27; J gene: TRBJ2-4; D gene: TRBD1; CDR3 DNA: TGTGCCAGCAGTCCAACCGGGACAGGGGGCTCCAAAAACATTCAGTACTTC; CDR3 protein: CASSPTGTGGSKNIQYF
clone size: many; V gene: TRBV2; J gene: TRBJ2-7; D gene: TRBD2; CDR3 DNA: TGTGCCAGCAGTGAAGCTAGCGGGAGGGACGAGCAGTACTTC; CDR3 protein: CASSEASGRDEQYF
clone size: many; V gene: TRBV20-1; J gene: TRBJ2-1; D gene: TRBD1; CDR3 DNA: TGCAGTGCACAAACTCCGGGACAGGGGTACAATGAGCAGTTCTTC; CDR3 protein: CSAQTPGQGYNEQFF
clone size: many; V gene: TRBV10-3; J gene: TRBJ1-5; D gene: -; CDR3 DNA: TGTGCCATCAGTGCCACGGGAGGAACAAATCAGCCCCAGCATTTT; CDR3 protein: CAISATGGTNQPQHF
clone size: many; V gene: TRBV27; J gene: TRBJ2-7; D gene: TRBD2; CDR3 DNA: TGTGCCAGCAGTCCCAAAGCGGGAGGAACCTACGAGCAGTACTTC; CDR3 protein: CASSPKAGGTYEQYF
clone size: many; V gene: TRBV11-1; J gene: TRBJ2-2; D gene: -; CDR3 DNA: TGTGCCAGCAGCTTAACCGGGTCAGGCACCGGGGAGCTGTTTTTT; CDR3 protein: CASSLTGSGTGELFF
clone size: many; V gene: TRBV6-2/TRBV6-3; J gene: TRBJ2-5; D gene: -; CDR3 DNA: TGTGCCAGCAGTTACGTCGGAGAGACCCAGTACTTC; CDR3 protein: CASSYVGETQYF
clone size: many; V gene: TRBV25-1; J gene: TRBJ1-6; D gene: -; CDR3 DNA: TGTGCCAGCAGTGAAAGACCAGCGGGTTCACCCCTCCACTTT; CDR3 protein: CASSERPAGSPLHF
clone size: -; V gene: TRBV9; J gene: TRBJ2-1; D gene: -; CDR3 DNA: TGTGCCAGCAGCGTAGTTCAGGATGAGCAGTTCTTC; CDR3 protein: CASSVVQDEQFF
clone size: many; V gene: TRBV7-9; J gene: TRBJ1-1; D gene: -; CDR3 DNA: TGTGCCAGCAGCTCGAGGCCAGGGATCACTGAAGCTTTCTTT; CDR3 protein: CASSSRPGITEAFF
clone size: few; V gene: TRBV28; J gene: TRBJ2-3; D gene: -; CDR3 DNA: TGTGCCAGCAGTTTGGGACTCTTGGGACGGGATACGCAGTATTTT; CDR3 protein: CASSLGLLGRDTQYF
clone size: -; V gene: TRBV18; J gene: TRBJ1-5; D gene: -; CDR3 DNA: TGTGCCAGCTCACCGATGCAGGAAAATCAGCCCCAGCATTTT; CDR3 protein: CASSPMQENQPQHF
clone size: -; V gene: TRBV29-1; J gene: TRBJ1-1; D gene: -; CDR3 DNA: TGCAGCACCCGACAGGCCATGAACACTGAAGCTTTCTTT; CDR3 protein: CSTRQAMNTEAFF
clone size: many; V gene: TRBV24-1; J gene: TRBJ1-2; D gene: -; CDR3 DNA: TGTGCCACCAGTGATTCGGACGGGTACTATGGCTACACCTTC; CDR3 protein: CATSDSDGYYGYTF
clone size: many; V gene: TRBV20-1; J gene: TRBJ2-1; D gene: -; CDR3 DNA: TGCAGTGCTAGCCTTTTCAGACGGTCGTATGAGCAGTTCTTC; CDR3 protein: CSASLFRRSYEQFF
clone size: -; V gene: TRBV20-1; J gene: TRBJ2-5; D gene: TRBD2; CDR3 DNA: TGCAGTGCACCGAGCCCTAGCGGGAGCCAAGAGACCCAGTACTTC; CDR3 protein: CSAPSPSGSQETQYF
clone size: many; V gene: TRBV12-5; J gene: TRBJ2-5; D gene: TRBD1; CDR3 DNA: TGTGCTAGTGGTTTGGTACTGGGCAGGGGGCGCGATGAGACCCAGTACTTC; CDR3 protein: CASGLVLGRGRDETQYF
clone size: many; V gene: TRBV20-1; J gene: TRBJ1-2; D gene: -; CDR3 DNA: TGCAGTGCTAGGCAGGGCTATGGCTACACCTTC; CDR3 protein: CSARQGYGYTF
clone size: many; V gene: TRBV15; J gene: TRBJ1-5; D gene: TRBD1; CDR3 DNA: TGTGCCACCAGCAGAGAACAGGGGAGCAATCAGCCCCAGCATTTT; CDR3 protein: CATSREQGSNQPQHF
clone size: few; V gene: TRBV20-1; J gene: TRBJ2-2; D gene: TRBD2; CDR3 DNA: TGCAGTGCTGTTCGGAGCGGGAGTATCACCGGGGAGCTGTTTTTT; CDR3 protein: CSAVRSGSITGELFF
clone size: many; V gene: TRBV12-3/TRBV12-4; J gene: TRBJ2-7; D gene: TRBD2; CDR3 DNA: TGTGCCAGCAGTTTAGGGACTAGCGGGGCCTACGAGCAGTACTTC; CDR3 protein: CASSLGTSGAYEQYF
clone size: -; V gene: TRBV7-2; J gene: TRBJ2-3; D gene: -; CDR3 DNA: TGTGTCAGCAGACCTAGGGACCGGGGAACCGTTAGCACAGATACGCAGTATTTT; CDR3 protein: CVSRPRDRGTVSTDTQYF
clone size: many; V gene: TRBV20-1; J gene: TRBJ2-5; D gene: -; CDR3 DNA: TGCAGTGCTAGAGTAAAGAGCTATAGACATCAAGAGACCCAGTACTTC; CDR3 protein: CSARVKSYRHQETQYF
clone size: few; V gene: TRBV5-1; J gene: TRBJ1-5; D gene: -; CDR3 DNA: TGCGCCAGCAGCTTGGAAGGACAGAGCAATCAGCCCCAGCATTTT; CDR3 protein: CASSLEGQSNQPQHF
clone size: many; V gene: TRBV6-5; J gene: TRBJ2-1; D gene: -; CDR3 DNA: TGTGCCAGCAGTTACGCGTCGAATGAGCAGTTCTTC; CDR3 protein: CASSYASNEQFF
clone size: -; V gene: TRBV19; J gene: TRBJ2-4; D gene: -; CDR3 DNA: TGTGCCAGTAGTACGCAGACAGGAGACCAAAACATTCAGTACTTC; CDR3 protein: CASSTQTGDQNIQYF
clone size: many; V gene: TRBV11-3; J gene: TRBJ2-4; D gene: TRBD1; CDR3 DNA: TGTGCCAGCAGCGACCGGGACAGGGGTGGAAACATTCAGTACTTC; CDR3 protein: CASSDRDRGGNIQYF
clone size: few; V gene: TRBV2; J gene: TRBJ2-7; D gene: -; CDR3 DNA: TGTGCCAGCACCGACTATGCCCGGGCCGAGCAGTACTTC; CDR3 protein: CASTDYARAEQYF
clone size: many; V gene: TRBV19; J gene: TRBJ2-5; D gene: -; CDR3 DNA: TGTGCCAGTAGTATAGAGGGGGGCCGGGAGACCCAGTACTTC; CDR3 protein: CASSIEGGRETQYF
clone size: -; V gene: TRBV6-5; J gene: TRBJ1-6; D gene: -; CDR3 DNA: TGTGCCAGCAGTTATATAGGGGGATATGATTCACCCCTCCACTTT; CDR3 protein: CASSYIGGYDSPLHF
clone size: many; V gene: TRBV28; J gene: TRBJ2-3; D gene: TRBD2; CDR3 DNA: TGTGCCAGCAGTTTCCCCGGACTAGCGGGAACAGATACGCAGTATTTT; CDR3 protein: CASSFPGLAGTDTQYF
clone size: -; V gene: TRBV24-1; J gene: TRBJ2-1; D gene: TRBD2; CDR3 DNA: TGTGCCACTAGCGGGAGGGCCTGGACGGGCTCCTACAATGAGCAGTTCTTC; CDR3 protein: CATSGRAWTGSYNEQFF
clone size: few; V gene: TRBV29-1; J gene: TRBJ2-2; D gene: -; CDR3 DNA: TGCAGCGTTGAGGACGGGGAGCTGTTTTTT; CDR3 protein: CSVEDGELFF
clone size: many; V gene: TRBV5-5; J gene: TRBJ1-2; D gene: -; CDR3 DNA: TGTGCCAGCAGCTTGCCAGGGAGGGACTATGGCTACACCTTC; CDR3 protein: CASSLPGRDYGYTF
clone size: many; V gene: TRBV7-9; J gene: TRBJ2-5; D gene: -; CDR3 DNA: TGTGCCAGCAGCTTAGATTTTATTTCGGAGACCCAGTACTTC; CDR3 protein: CASSLDFISETQYF
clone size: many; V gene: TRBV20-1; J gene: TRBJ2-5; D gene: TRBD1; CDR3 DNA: TGCAGTGCTAGTAGTTTGGGGACAGTCCAAGAGACCCAGTACTTC; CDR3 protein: CSASSLGTVQETQYF
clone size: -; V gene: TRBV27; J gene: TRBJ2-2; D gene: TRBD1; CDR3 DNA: TGTGCCAGCAGAGTAGACAGGGTTGACACCGGGGAGCTGTTTTTT; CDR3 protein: CASRVDRVDTGELFF
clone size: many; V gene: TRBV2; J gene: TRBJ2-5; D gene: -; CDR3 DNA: TGTGCCAGCAGGGGGCAAAAAGAGACCCAGTACTTC; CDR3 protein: CASRGQKETQYF
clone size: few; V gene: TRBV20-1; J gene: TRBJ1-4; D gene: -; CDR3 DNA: TGCAGTGCTAGAGATGGGGGTGAAAAACTGTTTTTT; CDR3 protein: CSARDGGEKLFF
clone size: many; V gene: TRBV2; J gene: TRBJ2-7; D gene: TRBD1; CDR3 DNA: TGTGCCAGCAGTGAAGCGACAGGGTCCTACGAGCAGTACTTC; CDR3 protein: CASSEATGSYEQYF
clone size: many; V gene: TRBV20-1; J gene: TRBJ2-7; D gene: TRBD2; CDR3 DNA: TGCAGTGCTAGAGAACTAGCGGGAGCGAGGTACGAGCAGTACTTC; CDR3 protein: CSARELAGARYEQYF
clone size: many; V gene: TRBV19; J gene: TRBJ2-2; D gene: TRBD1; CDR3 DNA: TGTGCCAGTAGTTCCCCTGGACAGGGTGACACCGGGGAGCTGTTTTTT; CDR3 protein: CASSSPGQGDTGELFF
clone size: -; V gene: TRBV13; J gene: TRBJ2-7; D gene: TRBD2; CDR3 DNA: TGTGCCAGCAGCACCCGGACTAGCGGGAGCCCTGAAAGACCCTACGAGCAGTACTTC; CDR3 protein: CASSTRTSGSPERPYEQYF